This TCR beta chain was recovered during a study of shared clonotypes between healthy human individuals. Germline assignment: CDR1 SEHNR and CDR2 FQNEAQ (reference sequence). This CDR3 has 14 residues. Trimming stripped 1 base from V and 2 bases from J, with 9 bases between. For unsorted PBMC, 300 to 350 ng DNA per replicate equaled 25,000 to 30,000 T cell genomes. Generated by immunoSEQ multiplex PCR, the TCRdb table keeps only in-frame clones and is missing some. The data show about 490,000 clones, around 80% seen once. Material: PBMCs. The receptor's source is a woman in her 40s in good health. Some clones in this sample may be carry-over from other donors' samples. The gene calls are TRBV7-9 and TRBJ2-7; D is undetermined. The CDR3 reads CASSLGRSPYEQYF. The CDR3 DNA reads as TGTGCCAGCAGCTTAGGGCGGTCCCCCTACGAGCAGTACTTC.